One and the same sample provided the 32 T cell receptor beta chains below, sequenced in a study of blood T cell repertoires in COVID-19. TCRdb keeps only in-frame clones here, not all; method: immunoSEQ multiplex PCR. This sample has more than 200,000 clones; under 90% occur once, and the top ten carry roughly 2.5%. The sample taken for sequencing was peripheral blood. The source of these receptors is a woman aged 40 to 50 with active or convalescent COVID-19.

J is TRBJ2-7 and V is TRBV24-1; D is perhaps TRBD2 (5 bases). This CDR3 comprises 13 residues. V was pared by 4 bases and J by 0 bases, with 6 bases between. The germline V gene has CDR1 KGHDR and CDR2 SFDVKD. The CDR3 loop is CATSDGISYEQYF. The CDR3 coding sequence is TGTGCCACCAGTGACGGGATCTCCTACGAGCAGTACTTC.

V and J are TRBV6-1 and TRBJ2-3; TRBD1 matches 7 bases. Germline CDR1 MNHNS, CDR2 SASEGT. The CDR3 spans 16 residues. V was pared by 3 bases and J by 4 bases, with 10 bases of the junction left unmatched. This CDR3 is CASSDYRGSTPDTQYF. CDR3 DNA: TGTGCCAGCAGTGATTACAGGGGATCCACCCCAGATACGCAGTATTTT.

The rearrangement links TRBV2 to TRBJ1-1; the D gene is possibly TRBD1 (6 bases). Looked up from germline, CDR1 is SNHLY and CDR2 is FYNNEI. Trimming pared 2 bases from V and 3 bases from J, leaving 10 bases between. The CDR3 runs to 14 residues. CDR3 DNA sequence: TGTGCCAGCAGTGAACAGGGGTCGGACACTGAAGCTTTCTTT. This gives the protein CASSEQGSDTEAFF.

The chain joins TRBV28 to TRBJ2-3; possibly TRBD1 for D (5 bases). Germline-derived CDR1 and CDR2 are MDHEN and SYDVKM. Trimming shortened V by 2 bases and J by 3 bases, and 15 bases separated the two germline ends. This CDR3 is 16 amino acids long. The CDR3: CASSLSIGRGTDTQYF. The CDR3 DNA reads TGTGCCAGCAGTTTAAGTATCGGTAGGGGTACAGATACGCAGTATTTT.

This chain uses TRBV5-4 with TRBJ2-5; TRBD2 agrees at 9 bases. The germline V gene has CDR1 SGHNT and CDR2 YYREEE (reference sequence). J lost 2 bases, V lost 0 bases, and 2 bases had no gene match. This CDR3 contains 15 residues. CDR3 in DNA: TGTGCCAGCAGCTTGGATCTAGCGGGACAAGAGACCCAGTACTTC. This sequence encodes CASSLDLAGQETQYF.

In nucleotides, the CDR3 is TGCGCCAGCAGTCGACAGACCCTTACCTACGAGCAGTACTTC. Translation gives CASSRQTLTYEQYF. The chain uses TRBV23-1 and TRBJ2-7; possible D gene TRBD1, 5 bases. TRBV23-1 qualifies as an ORF whose function is uncertain. This CDR3 region has 14 residues. The ends were cut back, 4 bases at V and 2 bases at J, with 12 bases in the middle.

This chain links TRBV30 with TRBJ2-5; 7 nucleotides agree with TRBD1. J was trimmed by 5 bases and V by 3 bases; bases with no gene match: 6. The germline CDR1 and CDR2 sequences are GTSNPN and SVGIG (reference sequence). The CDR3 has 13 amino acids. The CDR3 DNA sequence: TGTGCCTGGAGACCGGGACAGCGGGAGACCCAGTACTTC. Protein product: CAWRPGQRETQYF.

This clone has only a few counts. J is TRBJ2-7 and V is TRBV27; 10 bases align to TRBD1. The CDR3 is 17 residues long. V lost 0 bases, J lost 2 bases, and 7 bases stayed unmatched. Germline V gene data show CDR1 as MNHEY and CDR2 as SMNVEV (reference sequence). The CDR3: CASSLSGGQGRTYEQYF. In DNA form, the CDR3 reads TGTGCCAGCAGTTTATCAGGGGGACAGGGGAGAACCTACGAGCAGTACTTC.

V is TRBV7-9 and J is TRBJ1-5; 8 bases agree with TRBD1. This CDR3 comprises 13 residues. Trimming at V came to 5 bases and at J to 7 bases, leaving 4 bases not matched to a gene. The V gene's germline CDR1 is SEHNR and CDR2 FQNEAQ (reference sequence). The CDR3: CASSAQGDQPQHF. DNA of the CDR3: TGTGCCAGCAGCGCACAGGGGGACCAGCCCCAGCATTTT.

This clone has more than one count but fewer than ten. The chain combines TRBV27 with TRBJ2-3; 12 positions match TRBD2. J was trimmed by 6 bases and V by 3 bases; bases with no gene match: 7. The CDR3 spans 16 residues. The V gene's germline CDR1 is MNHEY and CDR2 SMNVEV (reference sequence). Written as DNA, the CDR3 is TGTGCCAGCAGTTTCACCGGGACTAGCGGGCGGGATACGCAGTATTTT. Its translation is CASSFTGTSGRDTQYF.

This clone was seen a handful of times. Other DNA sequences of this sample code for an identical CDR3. CDR3 loop: CASSIDGGSEAFF. CDR3 nucleotides: TGTGCCAGTAGTATCGACGGGGGGAGTGAAGCTTTCTTT. This chain connects TRBV19 to TRBJ1-1, with D maybe TRBD1 (5 bases). Germline lookup yields CDR1 LNHDA and CDR2 SQIVND (reference sequence). The V end lost 3 bases, the J end lost 7 bases, and 12 bases lay between the germline ends. The CDR3 runs 13 residues.

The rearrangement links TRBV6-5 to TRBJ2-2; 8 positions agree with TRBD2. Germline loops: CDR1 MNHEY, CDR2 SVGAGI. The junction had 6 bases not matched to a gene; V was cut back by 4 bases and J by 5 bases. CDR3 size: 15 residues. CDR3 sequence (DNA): TGTGCCAGCAGTTTCTCTCGGGGGGGAACCGGGGAGCTGTTTTTT. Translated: CASSFSRGGTGELFF.

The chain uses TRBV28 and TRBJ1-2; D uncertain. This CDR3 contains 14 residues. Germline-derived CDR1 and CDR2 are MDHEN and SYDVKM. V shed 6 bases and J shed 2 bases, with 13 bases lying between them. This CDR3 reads CASREGGGNYGYTF. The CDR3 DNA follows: TGTGCCAGCAGGGAAGGAGGCGGCAACTATGGCTACACCTTC.

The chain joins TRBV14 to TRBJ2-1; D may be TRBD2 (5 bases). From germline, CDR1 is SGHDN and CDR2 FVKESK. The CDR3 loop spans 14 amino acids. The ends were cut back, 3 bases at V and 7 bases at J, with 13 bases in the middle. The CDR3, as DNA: TGTGCCAGCAGCCATCGCCGGGAAGTAAATGAGCAGTTCTTC. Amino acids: CASSHRREVNEQFF.

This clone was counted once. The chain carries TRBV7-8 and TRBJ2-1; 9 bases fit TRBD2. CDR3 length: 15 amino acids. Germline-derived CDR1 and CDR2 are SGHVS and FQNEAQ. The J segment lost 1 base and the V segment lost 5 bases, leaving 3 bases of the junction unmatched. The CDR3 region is CASSPGLASYNEQFF. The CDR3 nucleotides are TGTGCCAGCAGCCCAGGACTAGCGTCCTACAATGAGCAGTTCTTC.

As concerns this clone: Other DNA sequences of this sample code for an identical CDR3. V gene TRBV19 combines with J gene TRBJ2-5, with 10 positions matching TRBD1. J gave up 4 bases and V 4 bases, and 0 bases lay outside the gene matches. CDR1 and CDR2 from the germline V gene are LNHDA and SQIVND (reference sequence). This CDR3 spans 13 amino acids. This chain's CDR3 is CASSRTGGETQYF. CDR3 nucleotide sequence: TGTGCCAGTAGTAGGACAGGGGGAGAGACCCAGTACTTC.

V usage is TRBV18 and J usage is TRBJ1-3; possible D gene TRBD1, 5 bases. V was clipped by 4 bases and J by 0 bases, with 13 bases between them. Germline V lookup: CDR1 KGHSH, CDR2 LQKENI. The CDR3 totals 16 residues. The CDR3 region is CASSLQEPGSGNTIYF. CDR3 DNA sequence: TGTGCCAGCTCACTACAGGAGCCGGGCTCTGGAAACACCATATATTTT. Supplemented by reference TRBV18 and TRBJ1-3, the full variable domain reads NAGVMQNPRHLVRRRGQEARLRCSPMKGHSHVYWYRQLPEEGLKFMVYLQKENIIDESGMPKERFSAEFPKEGPSILRIQQVVRGDSAAYFCASSLQEPGSGNTIYFGEGSWLTVV.

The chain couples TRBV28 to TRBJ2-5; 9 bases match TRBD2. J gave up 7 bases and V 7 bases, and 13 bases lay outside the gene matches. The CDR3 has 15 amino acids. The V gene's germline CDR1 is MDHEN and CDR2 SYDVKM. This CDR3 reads CASTRGGGDLGTQYF. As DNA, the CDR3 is TGTGCCAGCACCCGAGGCGGGGGGGACCTAGGGACCCAGTACTTC.

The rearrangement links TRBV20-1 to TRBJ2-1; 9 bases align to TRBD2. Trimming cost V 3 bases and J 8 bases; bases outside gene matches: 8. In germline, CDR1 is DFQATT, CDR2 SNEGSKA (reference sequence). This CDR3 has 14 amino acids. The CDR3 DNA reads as TGCAGTGCTAGTCCCAGCGGGAGGTTGGATGAGCAGTTCTTC. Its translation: CSASPSGRLDEQFF.

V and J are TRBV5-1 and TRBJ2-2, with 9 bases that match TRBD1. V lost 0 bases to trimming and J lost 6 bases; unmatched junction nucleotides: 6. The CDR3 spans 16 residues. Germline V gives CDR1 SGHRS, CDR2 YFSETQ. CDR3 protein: CASSLAGQGKAGELFF. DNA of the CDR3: TGCGCCAGCAGCTTGGCCGGACAGGGGAAAGCCGGGGAGCTGTTTTTT.

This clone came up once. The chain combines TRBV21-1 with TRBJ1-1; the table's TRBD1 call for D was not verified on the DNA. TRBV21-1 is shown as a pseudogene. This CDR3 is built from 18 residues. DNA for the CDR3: TGTGCCAGCAGGTCATACATTTCGACCGGGACAGCGAACACTGAAGCTTTCTTT. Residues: CASRSYISTGTANTEAFF.

CDR3 sequence (DNA): TGTGCCAGCAGCCAATCCGGACTGTACGAGCAGTACTTC. It is translated as CASSQSGLYEQYF. The gene calls are TRBV7-8 and TRBJ2-7, with a possible D match to TRBD2 (5 bases). Trimming pared 5 bases from V and 4 bases from J, leaving 12 bases between. The germline CDR1 and CDR2 sequences are SGHVS and FQNEAQ. The CDR3 is 13 residues long.

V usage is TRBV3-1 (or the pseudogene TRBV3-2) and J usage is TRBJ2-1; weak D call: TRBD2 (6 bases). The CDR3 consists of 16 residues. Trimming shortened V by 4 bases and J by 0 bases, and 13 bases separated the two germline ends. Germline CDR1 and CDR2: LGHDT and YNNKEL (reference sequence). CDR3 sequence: CASSPTSLSSYNEQFF. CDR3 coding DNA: TGTGCCAGCAGCCCCACTAGCCTCAGCTCCTACAATGAGCAGTTCTTC.

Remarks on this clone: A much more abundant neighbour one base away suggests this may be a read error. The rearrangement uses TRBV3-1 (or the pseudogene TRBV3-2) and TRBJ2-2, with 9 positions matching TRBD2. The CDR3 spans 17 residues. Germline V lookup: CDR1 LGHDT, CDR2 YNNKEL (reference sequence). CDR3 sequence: CATSQPGRGGNTGELFF. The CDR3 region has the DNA TGTGCCACCAGCCAACCCGGGCGGGGGGGGAACACCGGGGAGCTGTTTTTT.

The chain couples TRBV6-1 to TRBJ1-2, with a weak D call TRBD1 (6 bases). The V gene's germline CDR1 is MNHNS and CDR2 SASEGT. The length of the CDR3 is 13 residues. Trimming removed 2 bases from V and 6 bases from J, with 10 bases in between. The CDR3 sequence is CASSEMPGDGYTF. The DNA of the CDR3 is TGTGCCAGCAGTGAAATGCCAGGGGATGGCTACACCTTC.

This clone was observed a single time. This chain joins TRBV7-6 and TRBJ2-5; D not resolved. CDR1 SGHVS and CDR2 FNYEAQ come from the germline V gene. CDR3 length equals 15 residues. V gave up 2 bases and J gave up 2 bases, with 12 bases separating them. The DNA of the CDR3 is TGTGCCAGCAGCTTAATGCCTAATTATCAAGAGACCCAGTACTTC. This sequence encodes CASSLMPNYQETQYF.

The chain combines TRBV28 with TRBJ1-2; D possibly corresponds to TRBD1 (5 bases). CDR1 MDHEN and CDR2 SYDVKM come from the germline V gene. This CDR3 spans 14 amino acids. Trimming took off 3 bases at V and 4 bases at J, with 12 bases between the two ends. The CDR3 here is CASSFSDSFYGYTF. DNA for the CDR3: TGTGCCAGCAGTTTCTCTGACAGTTTCTATGGCTACACCTTC.

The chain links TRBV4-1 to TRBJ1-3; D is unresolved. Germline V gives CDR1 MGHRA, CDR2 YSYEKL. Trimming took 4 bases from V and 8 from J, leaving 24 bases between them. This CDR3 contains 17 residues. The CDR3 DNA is TGCGCCAGCAGCCCCCATAACTTCCAGGATTCGTCTGACACCATATATTTT. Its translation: CASSPHNFQDSSDTIYF.

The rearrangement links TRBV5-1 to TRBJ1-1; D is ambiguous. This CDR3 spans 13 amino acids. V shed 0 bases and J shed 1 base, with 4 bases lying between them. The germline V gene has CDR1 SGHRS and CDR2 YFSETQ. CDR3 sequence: CASSLDRNTEAFF. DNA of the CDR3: TGCGCCAGCAGCTTGGACAGGAACACTGAAGCTTTCTTT.

This CDR3 reads CASSVGGRVNEKLFF. Written as DNA, the CDR3 is TGTGCCAGCAGCGTAGGCGGCAGGGTGAATGAAAAACTGTTTTTT. V gene TRBV9 combines with J gene TRBJ1-4, with D maybe TRBD1 (5 bases). Trimming took off 0 bases at V and 5 bases at J, with 11 bases between the two ends. The CDR3 is 15 residues long. Germline values: CDR1 SGDLS, CDR2 YYNGEE.

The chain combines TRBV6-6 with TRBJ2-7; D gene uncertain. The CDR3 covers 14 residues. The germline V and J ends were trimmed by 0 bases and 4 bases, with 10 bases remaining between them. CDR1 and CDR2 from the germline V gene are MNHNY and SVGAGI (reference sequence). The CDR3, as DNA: TGTGCCAGCAGTTACTCAGGAGCCGGGTACGAGCAGTACTTC. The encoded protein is CASSYSGAGYEQYF.

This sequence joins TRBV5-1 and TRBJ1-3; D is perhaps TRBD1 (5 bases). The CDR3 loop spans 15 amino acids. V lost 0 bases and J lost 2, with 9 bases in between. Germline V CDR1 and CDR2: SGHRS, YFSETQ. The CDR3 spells CASSLEGAPGNTIYF. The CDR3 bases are TGCGCCAGCAGCTTGGAAGGGGCACCTGGAAACACCATATATTTT.